The present T cell receptor beta chain was sequenced within a study of graft-versus-host responses after intestinal transplantation. V trimming: 4 bases; J trimming: 8 bases; junction bases outside the gene matches: 15. In germline, CDR1 is SGHRS, CDR2 YFSETQ. This CDR3 spans 16 amino acids. The table came from immunoSEQ multiplex PCR; TCRdb's copy has only in-frame clones and leaves some out. This repertoire shows approximately 24,000 clones, over 85% found once; its top ten account for roughly 0.58%. Sequenced here: PBMCs, sampled 18 days after transplant. The chain uses TRBV5-1 and TRBJ2-3, with 8 bases aligning to TRBD1. The source of this sequence is a human patient who received an intestinal transplant, so some T cells may come from the graft donor. The CDR3 bases are TGCGCCAGCAGCAGGGAATCAGGGGGCCCGGAGGGTACGCAGTATTTT. Translated: CASSRESGGPEGTQYF.